This T cell receptor (beta chain) was identified in a study of blood T cell repertoires in COVID-19. Study in general: COVID-19 samples from acute and convalescent phases originated in the United States, Italy and Spain. T cells, B-cell-depleted T cells, or PBMCs supplied cDNA or gDNA.

It was during active infection that Seattle patients were enrolled and then longitudinally followed. In the authors' workflow: Reference gene primer amplification gave estimated nucleated cell counts. Some clones are missing from TCRdb's copy, which holds only in-frame ones; the method was immunoSEQ multiplex PCR. V and J calls plus clone size are reproduced from that table; the DNA served to infer D and trimming. Found here are just over 350,000 clones, around nine tenths of them singletons; the top ten hold about 7.1%. The material sequenced was peripheral blood. This sequence originates from a woman aged 55 to 70 with COVID-19, enrolled during active disease.

The CDR3 loop is CASSYSGGGRNEQFF. Written as DNA, the CDR3 is TGTGCCAGCAGTTACTCCGGGGGGGGCCGCAATGAGCAGTTCTTC. The chain links TRBV6-5 to TRBJ2-1; TRBD2 agrees at 8 bases. Germline loops: CDR1 MNHEY, CDR2 SVGAGI. CDR3 length: 15 residues. The junction had 4 bases not matched to a gene; V was cut back by 0 bases and J by 6 bases.